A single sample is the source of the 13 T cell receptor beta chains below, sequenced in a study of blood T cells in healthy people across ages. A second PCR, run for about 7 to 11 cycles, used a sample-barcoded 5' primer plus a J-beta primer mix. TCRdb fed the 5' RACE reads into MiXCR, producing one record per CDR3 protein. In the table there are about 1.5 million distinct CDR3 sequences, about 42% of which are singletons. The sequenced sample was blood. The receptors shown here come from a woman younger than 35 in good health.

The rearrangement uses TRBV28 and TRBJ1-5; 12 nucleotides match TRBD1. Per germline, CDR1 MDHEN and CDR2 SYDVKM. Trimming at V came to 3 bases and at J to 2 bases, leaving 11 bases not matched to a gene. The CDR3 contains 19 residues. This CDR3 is CASSFPRGQGARRNQPQHF. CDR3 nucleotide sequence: TGTGCCAGCAGTTTTCCCAGGGGACAGGGGGCGCGTCGCAATCAGCCCCAGCATTTT.

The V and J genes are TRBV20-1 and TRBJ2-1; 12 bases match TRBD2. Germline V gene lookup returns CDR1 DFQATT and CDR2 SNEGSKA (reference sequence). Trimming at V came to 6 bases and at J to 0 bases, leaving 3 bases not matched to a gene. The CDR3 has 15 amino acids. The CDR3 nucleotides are TGCAGTGCCGGACTAGCGGGACGCTCCTACAATGAGCAGTTCTTC. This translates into CSAGLAGRSYNEQFF.

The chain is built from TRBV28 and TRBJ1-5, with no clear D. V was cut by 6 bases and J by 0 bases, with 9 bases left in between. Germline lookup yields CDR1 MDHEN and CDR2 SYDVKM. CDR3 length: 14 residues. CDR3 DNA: TGTGCCAGCAGGGGTTTCTATAGCAATCAGCCCCAGCATTTT. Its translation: CASRGFYSNQPQHF.

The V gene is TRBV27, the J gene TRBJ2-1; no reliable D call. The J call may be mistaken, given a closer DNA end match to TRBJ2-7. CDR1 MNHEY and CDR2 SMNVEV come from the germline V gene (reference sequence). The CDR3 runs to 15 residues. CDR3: CASSLRHYAYNEQYF. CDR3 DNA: TGTGCCAGCAGTTTAAGACACTACGCCTACAATGAGCAGTACTTC.

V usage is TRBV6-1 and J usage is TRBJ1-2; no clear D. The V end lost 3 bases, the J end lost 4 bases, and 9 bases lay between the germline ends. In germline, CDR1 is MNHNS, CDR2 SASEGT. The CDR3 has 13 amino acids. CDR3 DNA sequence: TGTGCCAGCAGTGATGCCCGATTCTATGGCTACACCTTC. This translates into CASSDARFYGYTF.

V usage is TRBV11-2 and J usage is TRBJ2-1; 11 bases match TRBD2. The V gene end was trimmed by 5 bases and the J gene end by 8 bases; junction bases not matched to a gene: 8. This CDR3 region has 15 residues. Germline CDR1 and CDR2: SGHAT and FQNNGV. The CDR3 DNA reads TGTGCCAGCAGCCCTCCGGGACTAGCGGTCGATGAGCAGTTCTTC. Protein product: CASSPPGLAVDEQFF.

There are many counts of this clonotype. In DNA, the CDR3 is TGTGCCAGCAGCGAGGGGCGGTCGTTCGATACGCAGTATTTT. This encodes CASSEGRSFDTQYF. V is TRBV9 and J is TRBJ2-3; weak D call: TRBD1 (5 bases). The CDR3 contains 14 residues. Germline CDR1 and CDR2: SGDLS and YYNGEE. V lost 3 bases, J lost 6 bases, and 14 bases lay in between.

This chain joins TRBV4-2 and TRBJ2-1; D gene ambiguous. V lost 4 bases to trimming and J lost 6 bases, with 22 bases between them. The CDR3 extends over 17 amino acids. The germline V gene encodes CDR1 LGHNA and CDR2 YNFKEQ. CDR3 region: CASSPPVRLAASNEQFF. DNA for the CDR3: TGTGCCAGCAGCCCCCCGGTTAGACTCGCAGCTTCCAATGAGCAGTTCTTC.

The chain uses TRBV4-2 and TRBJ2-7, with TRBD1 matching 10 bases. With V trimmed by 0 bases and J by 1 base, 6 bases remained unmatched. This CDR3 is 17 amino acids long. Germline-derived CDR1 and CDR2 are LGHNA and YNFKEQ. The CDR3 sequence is CASSQERGTGDSYEQYF. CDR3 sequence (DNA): TGTGCCAGCAGCCAAGAGCGCGGGACAGGGGATTCCTACGAGCAGTACTTC.

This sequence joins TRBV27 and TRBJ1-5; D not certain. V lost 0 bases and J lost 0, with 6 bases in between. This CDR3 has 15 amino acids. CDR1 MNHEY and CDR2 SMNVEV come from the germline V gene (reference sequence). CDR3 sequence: CASSLSTYSNQPQHF. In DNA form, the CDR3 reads TGTGCCAGCAGTTTATCTACCTATAGCAATCAGCCCCAGCATTTT.

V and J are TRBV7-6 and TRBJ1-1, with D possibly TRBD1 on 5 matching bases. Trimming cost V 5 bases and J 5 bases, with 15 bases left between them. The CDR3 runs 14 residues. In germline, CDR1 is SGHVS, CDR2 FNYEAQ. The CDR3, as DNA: TGTGCCAGCAGCAATCAGGGACTGGGAACTGAAGCTTTCTTT. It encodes CASSNQGLGTEAFF.

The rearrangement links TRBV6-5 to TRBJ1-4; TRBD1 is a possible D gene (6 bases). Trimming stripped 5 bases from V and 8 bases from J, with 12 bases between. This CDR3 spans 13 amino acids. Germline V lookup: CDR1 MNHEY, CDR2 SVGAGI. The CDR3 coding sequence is TGTGCCAGCAGTGCGCGACAGGCGGAAAAACTGTTTTTT. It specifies CASSARQAEKLFF.

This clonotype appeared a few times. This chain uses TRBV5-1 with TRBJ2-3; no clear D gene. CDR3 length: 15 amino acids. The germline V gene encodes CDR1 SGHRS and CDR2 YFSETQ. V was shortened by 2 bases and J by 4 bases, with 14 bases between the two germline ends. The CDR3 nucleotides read TGCGCCAGCAGCTTTACTACCCCTGCATCAGATACGCAGTATTTT. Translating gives CASSFTTPASDTQYF.